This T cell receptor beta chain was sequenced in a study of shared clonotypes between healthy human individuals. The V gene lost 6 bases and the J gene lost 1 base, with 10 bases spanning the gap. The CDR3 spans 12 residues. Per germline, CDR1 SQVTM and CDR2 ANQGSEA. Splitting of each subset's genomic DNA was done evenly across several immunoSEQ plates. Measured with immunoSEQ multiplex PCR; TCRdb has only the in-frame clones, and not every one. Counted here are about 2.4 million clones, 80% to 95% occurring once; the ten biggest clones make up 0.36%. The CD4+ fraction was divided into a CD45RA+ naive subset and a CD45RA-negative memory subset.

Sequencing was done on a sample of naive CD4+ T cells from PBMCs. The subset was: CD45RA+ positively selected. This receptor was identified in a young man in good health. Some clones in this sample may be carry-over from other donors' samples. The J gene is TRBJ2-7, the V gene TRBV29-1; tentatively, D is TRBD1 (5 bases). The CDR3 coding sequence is TGCAGCGTAAAAGACAGTTCCTACGAGCAGTACTTC. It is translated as CSVKDSSYEQYF.